The clone carrying this T cell receptor (beta chain) has only a few counts. The V and J ends lost 0 bases and 4 bases, in that order; junction bases with no gene match: 2. The CDR3 contains 14 residues. Germline assignment: CDR1 SGHRS and CDR2 YFSETQ. Vbeta (60) and Jbeta (13) primers were used in the PCR. Assay: immunoSEQ multiplex PCR; the TCRdb copy retains only in-frame clones and omits some. The data contain roughly 220,000 clones, 79% of them singletons. The sample is drawn from a study of cytomegalovirus exposure and HLA in healthy donors. The chain combines TRBV5-1 with TRBJ2-3; the match to TRBD1 covers 7 bases. The TCR was taken from a man aged 50 to 60 in good health and CMV-seronegative. What was sequenced was PBMCs. The CDR3 loop is CASSLVGGADTQYF. The CDR3, as DNA: TGCGCCAGCAGCTTGGTAGGGGGCGCAGATACGCAGTATTTT.